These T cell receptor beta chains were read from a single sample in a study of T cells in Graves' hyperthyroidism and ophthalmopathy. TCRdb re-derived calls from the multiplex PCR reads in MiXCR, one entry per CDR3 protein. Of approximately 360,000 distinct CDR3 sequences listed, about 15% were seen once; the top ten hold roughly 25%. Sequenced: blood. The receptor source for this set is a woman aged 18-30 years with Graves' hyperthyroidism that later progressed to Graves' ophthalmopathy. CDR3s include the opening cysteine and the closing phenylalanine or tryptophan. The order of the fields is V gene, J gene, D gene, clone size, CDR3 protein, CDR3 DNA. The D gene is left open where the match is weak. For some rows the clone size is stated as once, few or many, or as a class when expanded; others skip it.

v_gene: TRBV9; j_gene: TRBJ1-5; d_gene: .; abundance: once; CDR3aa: CASSVDPGGQPQHF; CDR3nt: TGTGCCAGCAGCGTAGACCCAGGCGGGCAGCCCCAGCATTTT
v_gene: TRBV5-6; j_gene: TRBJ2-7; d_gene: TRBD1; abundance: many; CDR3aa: CASSLGRTGYEQYF; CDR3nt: TGTGCCAGCAGCTTGGGACGGACAGGCTACGAGCAGTACTTC
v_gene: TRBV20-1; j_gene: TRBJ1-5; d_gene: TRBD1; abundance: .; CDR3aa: CSASRGRVNQPQHF; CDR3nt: TGCAGTGCATCTAGGGGGCGCGTAAATCAGCCCCAGCATTTT
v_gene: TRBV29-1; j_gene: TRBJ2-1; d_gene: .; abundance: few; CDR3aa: CSVDGSSYYNEQFF; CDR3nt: TGCAGCGTTGATGGGTCTTCGTACTACAATGAGCAGTTCTTC
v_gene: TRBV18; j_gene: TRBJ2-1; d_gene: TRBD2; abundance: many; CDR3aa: CASSPQTSGPNEQFF; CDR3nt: TGTGCCAGCTCACCACAGACTAGCGGTCCGAATGAGCAGTTCTTC
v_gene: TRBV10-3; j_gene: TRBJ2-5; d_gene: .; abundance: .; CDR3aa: CAIGPGTGASETQYF; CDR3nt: TGTGCCATCGGGCCCGGGACCGGCGCTTCAGAGACCCAGTACTTC
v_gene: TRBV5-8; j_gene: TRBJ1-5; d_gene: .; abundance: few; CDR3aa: CASSFGVLGSNQPQHF; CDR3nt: TGTGCCAGCAGCTTTGGGGTATTAGGGAGCAATCAGCCCCAGCATTTT
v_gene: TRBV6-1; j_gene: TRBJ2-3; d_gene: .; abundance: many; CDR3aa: CASRTWDSTDTQYF; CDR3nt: TGTGCCAGCAGAACCTGGGACAGCACAGATACGCAGTATTTT
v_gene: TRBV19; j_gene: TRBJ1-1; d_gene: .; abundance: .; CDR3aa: CASSVPQGYTEAFF; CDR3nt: TGTGCCAGTAGTGTACCTCAGGGGTACACTGAAGCTTTCTTT
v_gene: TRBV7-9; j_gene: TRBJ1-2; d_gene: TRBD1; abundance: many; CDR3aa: CASSLGPLGQGLNGYTF; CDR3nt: TGTGCCAGCAGCTTAGGACCGCTGGGACAGGGACTGAATGGCTACACCTTC
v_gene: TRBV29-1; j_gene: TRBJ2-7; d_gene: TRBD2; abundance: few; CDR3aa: CSVETSGDYEQYF; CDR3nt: TGCAGCGTTGAGACTAGCGGGGATTACGAGCAGTACTTC
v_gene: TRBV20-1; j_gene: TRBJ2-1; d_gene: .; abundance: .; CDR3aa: CSAGRGSYNEQFF; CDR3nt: TGCAGTGCAGGGAGGGGGTCATACAATGAGCAGTTCTTC
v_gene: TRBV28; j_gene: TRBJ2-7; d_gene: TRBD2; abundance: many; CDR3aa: CASSQSGENSYEQYF; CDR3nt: TGTGCCAGCAGTCAAAGCGGGGAAAACTCCTACGAGCAGTACTTC
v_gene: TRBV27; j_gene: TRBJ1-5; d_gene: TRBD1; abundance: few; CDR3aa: CASKPTGDLSNQPQHF; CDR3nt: TGTGCCAGCAAACCGACAGGGGATCTTAGCAATCAGCCCCAGCATTTT
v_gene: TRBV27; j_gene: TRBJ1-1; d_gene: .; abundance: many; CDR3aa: CASLSAGRLNTEAFF; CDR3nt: TGTGCCAGCTTGTCGGCAGGTCGATTGAACACTGAAGCTTTCTTT
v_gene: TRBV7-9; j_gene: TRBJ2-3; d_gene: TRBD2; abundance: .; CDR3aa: CASSSGLAGGPQSTDTQYF; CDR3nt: TGTGCCAGCAGCTCGGGACTAGCGGGAGGGCCCCAAAGCACAGATACGCAGTATTTT
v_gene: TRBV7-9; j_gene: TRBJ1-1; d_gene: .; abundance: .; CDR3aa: CASIERDAAFF; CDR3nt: TGTGCCAGCATTGAGAGGGACGCGGCTTTCTTT
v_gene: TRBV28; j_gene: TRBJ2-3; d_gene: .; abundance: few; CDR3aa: CASSPPRAGPSTDTQYF; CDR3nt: TGTGCCAGCAGTCCCCCTCGAGCGGGCCCTAGCACAGATACGCAGTATTTT